One sample yielded the 27 T cell receptor beta chains listed below, sequenced in a study of cytomegalovirus exposure and HLA in healthy donors. 13 Jbeta primers and 60 Vbeta primers were used for the PCR. Sequenced by immunoSEQ multiplex PCR; TCRdb stores in-frame clones only, minus some. Here the sample spans about 200,000 clones, around 80% being singletons. The sequenced sample was PBMCs. Receptors were obtained from a man aged 18-30 years in good health and CMV-seronegative.

This clone was seen a handful of times. The gene calls are TRBV10-3 and TRBJ2-1; 8 nucleotides match TRBD1. Germline CDR1 is ENHRY and CDR2 is SYGVKD. CDR3 length: 14 residues. The V segment lost 5 bases and the J segment 8 bases; nucleotides outside the gene matches: 8. The CDR3 is CAISLDRVGDEQFF. The CDR3, as DNA: TGTGCCATCAGTTTGGACAGGGTTGGCGATGAGCAGTTCTTC.

J is TRBJ1-5 and V is TRBV28; 8 nucleotides match TRBD1. The V gene's germline CDR1 is MDHEN and CDR2 SYDVKM. V shed 5 bases, J shed 7 bases, and the junction held 7 bases outside the gene matches. This CDR3 is 14 amino acids long. CDR3 sequence (DNA): TGTGCCAGCAGTCCCCTAACAGGGGGGCAGCCCCAGCATTTT. As protein: CASSPLTGGQPQHF.

A word on this clone: A read error may produce the germline difference seen at one junction end. The chain couples TRBV5-5 to TRBJ2-1; TRBD2 aligns across 13 bases. The CDR3 spans 14 residues. Germline-derived CDR1 and CDR2 are SGHKS and YYEKEE (reference sequence). CDR3 in DNA: TGTGCCAGCAGCTTGGATAGGACTAGCGGGAGCCGCATCTTC. Residues: CASSLDRTSGSRIF.

The table lists this clone with a few counts. The gene calls are TRBV15 and TRBJ1-1, with D maybe TRBD1 (5 bases). Germline assignment: CDR1 LNHNV and CDR2 YYDKDF (reference sequence). V was clipped by 1 base and J by 4 bases, with 13 bases between them. CDR3 length equals 15 residues. CDR3 region: CATSRGRGRITEAFF. The CDR3 DNA reads as TGTGCCACCAGCAGAGGGAGGGGAAGGATCACTGAAGCTTTCTTT.

CDR3 DNA sequence: TGTGCCAGCAGTGTAAGTCTAGCGGGAGGTACCCAAGAGACCCAGTACTTC. This codes for CASSVSLAGGTQETQYF. V is TRBV6-1 and J is TRBJ2-5, with 11 bases lining up with TRBD2. J lost 1 base, V lost 4 bases, and 8 bases had no gene match. Germline CDR1 and CDR2: MNHNS and SASEGT. CDR3 length equals 17 residues.

V and J are TRBV6-5 and TRBJ2-3, with TRBD2 matching 7 bases. The J segment lost 5 bases and the V segment lost 1 base, leaving 6 bases of the junction unmatched. Germline assignment: CDR1 MNHEY and CDR2 SVGAGI. This CDR3 is built from 15 residues. The CDR3 nucleotides are TGTGCCAGCAGTTACTTCGGCGGGAGACTAGATACGCAGTATTTT. Amino acids: CASSYFGGRLDTQYF.

The chain employs TRBV6-1 and TRBJ1-2; possibly TRBD1 for D (5 bases). V lost 3 bases and J lost 6, with 20 bases in between. CDR1 MNHNS and CDR2 SASEGT come from the germline V gene. The CDR3 totals 16 residues. The CDR3 spells CASSDPRGWLVDGYTF. CDR3 DNA sequence: TGTGCCAGCAGTGATCCGCGGGGGTGGCTAGTCGATGGCTACACCTTC.

The chain couples TRBV19 to TRBJ2-7; a weak D match, TRBD1 (7 bases). CDR3 length: 13 amino acids. Per germline, CDR1 LNHDA and CDR2 SQIVND (reference sequence). V was cut by 5 bases and J by 3 bases, with 11 bases left in between. The CDR3: CASSGGTDYEQYF. Here the CDR3 DNA reads TGTGCCAGTAGTGGCGGGACAGACTACGAGCAGTACTTC.

V is TRBV7-9 and J is TRBJ1-1, with no clear D. Germline CDR1 is SEHNR and CDR2 is FQNEAQ (reference sequence). Trimming left V 3 bases short and J 8 bases short, with 13 bases between. The CDR3 runs to 13 residues. In DNA, the CDR3 is TGTGCCAGCAGCTTTTCCCCAGGTTACGAAGCTTTCTTT. This sequence encodes CASSFSPGYEAFF.

V is TRBV5-1 and J is TRBJ2-3, with TRBD2 identical over 8 bases. V lost 1 base to trimming and J lost 6 bases; unmatched junction nucleotides: 7. The CDR3 is 15 residues long. CDR1 is SGHRS and CDR2 is YFSETQ in the germline V gene. In DNA, the CDR3 is TGCGCCAGCAGCTTGCTTGAGCGGGAGTGGGATACGCAGTATTTT. This codes for CASSLLEREWDTQYF.

Only a few counts were recorded for this clone. This CDR3 is also generated by other DNA sequences in the sample. This chain links TRBV19 with TRBJ2-1, with 9 bases fitting TRBD1. Germline values: CDR1 LNHDA, CDR2 SQIVND (reference sequence). CDR3 length: 15 residues. The trim removed 6 bases at V and 2 bases at J, leaving 5 bases unmatched. In nucleotides, the CDR3 is TGTGCCAGTAGGCCCGGGACAGGGACCTACAATGAGCAGTTCTTC. Its protein product is CASRPGTGTYNEQFF.

The CDR3 loop is CASSLVGQATNEKLFF. In nucleotides, the CDR3 is TGTGCCAGCAGTTTAGTTGGGCAGGCAACTAATGAAAAACTGTTTTTT. This chain connects TRBV28 to TRBJ1-4; D is uncertain. Per germline, CDR1 MDHEN and CDR2 SYDVKM. Trimming removed 2 bases at V and 0 bases at J, with 10 bases between. CDR3 length: 16 amino acids.

The chain is built from TRBV11-2 and TRBJ2-1; 9 positions agree with TRBD1. The V gene end was trimmed by 7 bases and the J gene end by 0 bases; junction bases not matched to a gene: 7. There are 16 residues in the CDR3. Germline values: CDR1 SGHAT, CDR2 FQNNGV. In nucleotides, the CDR3 is TGTGCCAGCAATTTTGGGACAGGGACCTCCTACAATGAGCAGTTCTTC. Its protein is CASNFGTGTSYNEQFF.

The chain has TRBV27 and TRBJ2-4, with D unresolved. The CDR3 has 17 amino acids. In germline, CDR1 is MNHEY, CDR2 SMNVEV (reference sequence). V was cut by 0 bases and J by 1 base, with 13 bases left in between. CDR3 coding DNA: TGTGCCAGCAGTTTATCCCCGTATCCTCGGGCCAAAAACATTCAGTACTTC. Its translation is CASSLSPYPRAKNIQYF.

The chain uses TRBV19 and TRBJ2-1, with TRBD2 identical over 7 bases. The CDR3 loop spans 16 amino acids. The germline gives CDR1 LNHDA, CDR2 SQIVND (reference sequence). V was pared by 3 bases and J by 4 bases, with 9 bases of the junction left unmatched. CDR3: CASSISAGDKYNEQFF. CDR3 nucleotides: TGTGCCAGTAGTATTTCGGCGGGAGATAAATACAATGAGCAGTTCTTC.

This chain links TRBV27 with TRBJ2-2; D possibly corresponds to TRBD2 (6 bases). Germline V gene sequence: CDR1 MNHEY, CDR2 SMNVEV (reference sequence). V lost 8 bases and J 1 base, leaving 14 bases between the germline ends. This CDR3 has 15 amino acids. Written as DNA, the CDR3 is TGTGCCAGCGCAACCGGGACTTTGAACACCGGGGAGCTGTTTTTT. It is translated as CASATGTLNTGELFF.

In DNA, the CDR3 is TGCAGTGCCGCCGGGGTGGGTGAGCAGTTCTTC. Translation gives CSAAGVGEQFF. This chain links TRBV20-1 with TRBJ2-1; D might be TRBD2 (5 bases). Per germline, CDR1 DFQATT and CDR2 SNEGSKA (reference sequence). V dropped 6 bases and J dropped 9 bases, with 12 bases sitting between them. This CDR3 contains 11 residues.

The chain carries TRBV5-6 and TRBJ2-1; 10 nucleotides match TRBD2. After removal of 0 bases from V and 15 bases from J, the junction contained 3 bases not matched to a gene. Germline V gene sequence: CDR1 SGHDT, CDR2 YYEEEE. This CDR3 region has 12 residues. Here the CDR3 reads CASSLGAGGWFF. DNA for the CDR3: TGTGCCAGCAGCTTGGGAGCGGGGGGGTGGTTCTTC.

This clone came up once. The V and J genes are TRBV7-9 and TRBJ2-1; a weak D match, TRBD2 (5 bases). V was cut by 2 bases and J by 2 bases, with 10 bases left in between. Germline CDR1 is SEHNR and CDR2 is FQNEAQ (reference sequence). The CDR3 is made up of 15 amino acids. The CDR3 here is CASSLREGTYNEQFF. CDR3 nucleotide sequence: TGTGCCAGCAGCTTACGCGAGGGCACCTACAATGAGCAGTTCTTC.

The chain combines TRBV5-1 with TRBJ1-1; no clear D. The CDR3 loop spans 12 amino acids. Trimming took 5 bases from V and 1 from J, leaving 6 bases between them. Germline values: CDR1 SGHRS, CDR2 YFSETQ. The CDR3 coding sequence is TGCGCCAGCAGGGCGGGGAACACTGAAGCTTTCTTT. Translation gives CASRAGNTEAFF. Drawing the rest from reference TRBV5-1 and TRBJ1-1, the complete variable domain is KAGVTQTPRYLIKTRGQQVTLSCSPISGHRSVSWYQQTPGQGLQFLFEYFSETQRNKGNFPGRFSGRQFSNSRSEMNVSTLELGDSALYLCASRAGNTEAFFGQGTRLTVV.

This sequence joins TRBV28 and TRBJ2-7; 7 nucleotides agree with TRBD2. Germline V gene sequence: CDR1 MDHEN, CDR2 SYDVKM. V trimming: 5 bases; J trimming: 3 bases; junction bases outside the gene matches: 7. The CDR3 contains 14 residues. DNA of the CDR3: TGTGCCAGCAGTCCCCCGGGCGGGAGCTACGAGCAGTACTTC. Its protein product is CASSPPGGSYEQYF. The variable domain in full, with the rest retrieved from reference TRBV28 and TRBJ2-7, is DVKVTQSSRYLVKRTGEKVFLECVQDMDHENMFWYRQDPGLGLRLIYFSYDVKMKEKGDIPEGYSVSREKKERFSLILESASTNQTSMYLCASSPPGGSYEQYFGPGTRLTVT.

The CDR3 nucleotides read TGCAGTGCTCGTGCAGGGGGCGTAGCTTTCTTT. Its protein is CSARAGGVAFF. V and J are TRBV20-1 and TRBJ1-1; TRBD1 matches at 8 bases. V shed 5 bases and J 10 bases; nucleotides not matched to a gene: 6. The CDR3 is made up of 11 amino acids. CDR1 and CDR2 from the germline V gene are DFQATT and SNEGSKA (reference sequence).

This clone was seen just once. J is TRBJ1-2 and V is TRBV6-1; possible D gene TRBD1, 5 bases. V was trimmed by 2 bases and J by 0 bases, leaving 10 bases between them. The CDR3 loop spans 15 amino acids. CDR1 MNHNS and CDR2 SASEGT come from the germline V gene. The CDR3 DNA sequence: TGTGCCAGCAGTGAACGACAGTTCTCTAACTATGGCTACACCTTC. Encoded protein: CASSERQFSNYGYTF.

The V gene is TRBV6-1, the J gene TRBJ1-5, with D perhaps TRBD1 (5 bases). V was trimmed by 7 bases and J by 7 bases, leaving 14 bases between them. The CDR3 is made up of 13 amino acids. Germline CDR1 reads MNHNS; CDR2 reads SASEGT. The CDR3 loop is CASTGFGKQPQHF. The DNA for the CDR3 is TGTGCCAGCACAGGGTTTGGTAAACAGCCCCAGCATTTT.

The chain carries TRBV28 and TRBJ2-3; the match to TRBD1 covers 7 bases. Losses at the gene ends were 8 bases for V and 2 bases for J; bases not matched to a gene: 4. The germline CDR1 and CDR2 sequences are MDHEN and SYDVKM. The CDR3 has 13 residues. The CDR3 loop is CASSEGATDTQYF. In DNA, the CDR3 is TGTGCCAGCTCCGAGGGGGCCACAGATACGCAGTATTTT.

The chain uses TRBV25-1 and TRBJ1-1; a possible D gene is TRBD1 (5 bases). Germline loops: CDR1 MGHDK, CDR2 SYGVNS. The CDR3 covers 15 residues. V was shortened by 1 base and J by 0 bases, with 9 bases between the two germline ends. For the CDR3, the DNA is TGTGCCAGCAGTGAATCTACAGGTTTGAACACTGAAGCTTTCTTT. Encoded protein: CASSESTGLNTEAFF.

This sequence joins TRBV7-8 and TRBJ2-7; weak D call: TRBD2 (6 bases). Germline V gene sequence: CDR1 SGHVS, CDR2 FQNEAQ. V dropped 1 base and J dropped 2 bases, with 9 bases sitting between them. This CDR3 has 14 amino acids. The CDR3 protein is CASSLEGGPYEQYF. CDR3 DNA: TGTGCCAGCAGCTTAGAGGGAGGCCCCTACGAGCAGTACTTC.